These 27 T cell receptor beta chains were all obtained from the same sample, sequenced in a study of cytomegalovirus exposure and HLA in healthy donors. A multiplex PCR was run with 60 Vbeta primers and 13 Jbeta primers. Sequencing was performed with immunoSEQ multiplex PCR; in TCRdb, only in-frame clones are kept and a portion is missing. This table holds 30,000 to 40,000 clones, 75% to 90% found once. Sequencing input: PBMCs. The receptors originated from a woman between 35 and 50 years old in good health and CMV-seropositive.

DNA for the CDR3: TGTGCCAGCAGCTTGGGGACGGACACTTTAAATGAAAAACTGTTTTTT. Amino acids: CASSLGTDTLNEKLFF. This chain connects TRBV5-8 to TRBJ1-4, with D maybe TRBD1 (5 bases). This CDR3 spans 16 amino acids. The V gene's germline CDR1 is SGHTS and CDR2 YDEGEE. Trimming took 0 bases from V and 5 from J, leaving 14 bases between them.

The chain is built from TRBV4-3 and TRBJ2-3, with TRBD1 identical over 7 bases. The junction had 4 bases not matched to a gene; V was cut back by 0 bases and J by 1 base. The germline CDR1 and CDR2 sequences are LGHNA and YSLEER. The CDR3 consists of 16 residues. CDR3 in amino acids: CASSQERQGGTDTQYF. CDR3 DNA: TGCGCCAGCAGCCAAGAGAGGCAGGGGGGCACAGATACGCAGTATTTT.

The V gene is TRBV6-5, the J gene TRBJ1-1, with 7 bases fitting TRBD1. Germline V CDR1 and CDR2: MNHEY, SVGAGI. V shed 7 bases, J shed 11 bases, and the junction held 10 bases outside the gene matches. This CDR3 has 12 amino acids. CDR3 sequence: CASIKGGGAAFF. The DNA of the CDR3 is TGTGCCAGCATCAAAGGGGGCGGCGCGGCTTTCTTT.

This chain joins TRBV28 and TRBJ2-2; 7 bases match TRBD1. V trimming: 10 bases; J trimming: 3 bases; junction bases outside the gene matches: 2. Germline V CDR1 and CDR2: MDHEN, SYDVKM. This CDR3 is built from 12 residues. The CDR3 bases are TGTGCCACCGGGACAGACACCGGGGAGCTGTTTTTT. Its protein is CATGTDTGELFF.

CDR3 sequence: CASSLVGAGTYNEQFF. The CDR3 DNA follows: TGTGCCAGCAGCTTAGTCGGGGCGGGGACCTACAATGAGCAGTTCTTC. V usage is TRBV7-6 and J usage is TRBJ2-1; TRBD2 might be the D (6 bases). Trimming removed 1 base from V and 2 bases from J, with 12 bases in between. CDR3 length: 16 residues. Germline CDR1 SGHVS, CDR2 FNYEAQ.

Only a few counts were recorded for this clone. The chain links TRBV6-1 to TRBJ2-7, with 7 bases identical to TRBD1. The CDR3 spans 12 residues. The germline V gene has CDR1 MNHNS and CDR2 SASEGT. J gave up 3 bases and V 6 bases, and 2 bases lay outside the gene matches. Here the CDR3 reads CASSDRVYEQYF. In DNA form, the CDR3 reads TGTGCCAGCAGCGACAGGGTCTACGAGCAGTACTTC.

The V and J genes are TRBV5-1 and TRBJ2-3; TRBD1 might be the D (5 bases). Germline CDR1 is SGHRS and CDR2 is YFSETQ. V was pared by 10 bases and J by 0 bases, with 21 bases between. This CDR3 has 16 residues. Written as DNA, the CDR3 is TGCGCCGGGTCCCAAATGCCTGCAGGGAGCACAGATACGCAGTATTTT. Its translation is CAGSQMPAGSTDTQYF.

The J gene is TRBJ2-1, the V gene TRBV4-1; perhaps TRBD1 as D (6 bases). V lost 9 bases and J 12 bases, leaving 15 bases between the germline ends. The germline gives CDR1 MGHRA, CDR2 YSYEKL. This CDR3 spans 11 amino acids. For the CDR3, the DNA is TGCGCCAGTCAACAGGGTTTCGGGCAGTTCTTC. Protein sequence: CASQQGFGQFF.

This clone came up a few times. The chain links TRBV27 to TRBJ1-6, with 9 positions matching TRBD1. This CDR3 comprises 14 residues. V was pared by 6 bases and J by 4 bases, with 1 base of the junction left unmatched. Germline assignment: CDR1 MNHEY and CDR2 SMNVEV (reference sequence). In DNA, the CDR3 is TGTGCCAGCAGGGGACAGGGATATAATTCACCCCTCCACTTT. This encodes CASRGQGYNSPLHF.

The CDR3 region is CSVVLAPTDTQYF. Here the CDR3 DNA reads TGCAGCGTCGTACTAGCTCCCACAGATACGCAGTATTTT. The chain employs TRBV29-1 and TRBJ2-3; possible D gene TRBD2, 6 bases. The CDR3 spans 13 residues. The germline CDR1 and CDR2 sequences are SQVTM and ANQGSEA. V was clipped by 6 bases and J by 2 bases, with 12 bases between them.

The chain combines TRBV28 with TRBJ2-5; D ambiguous. Judging by the DNA end, TRBJ2-7 fits better; the J call may be wrong. This CDR3 is built from 15 residues. Germline V gene data show CDR1 as MDHEN and CDR2 as SYDVKM. CDR3 DNA: TGTGCCAGCAGTTTAGTGGCAGGTCCATCCTACGAGCAGTACTTC. This translates into CASSLVAGPSYEQYF.

V gene TRBV9 combines with J gene TRBJ1-2; 7 bases map to TRBD1. This CDR3 comprises 15 residues. Germline lookup yields CDR1 SGDLS and CDR2 YYNGEE. The junction had 13 bases not matched to a gene; V was cut back by 3 bases and J by 8 bases. In DNA form, the CDR3 reads TGTGCCAGCAGCGAACCAGACAGGGACCATAAGGGCTACACCTTC. Translated, it gives CASSEPDRDHKGYTF.

For the CDR3, the DNA is TGTGCCAGCAGCCCCCGCCGGGACAGGAGGTTATCTGGTGAAAAACTGTTTTTT. Translation: CASSPRRDRRLSGEKLFF. V and J are TRBV28 and TRBJ1-4; 8 bases fit TRBD1. CDR3 length: 18 residues. Looked up from germline, CDR1 is MDHEN and CDR2 is SYDVKM. With 6 bases clipped from V and 7 bases from J, the junction kept 19 bases outside the gene matches.

This chain uses TRBV28 with TRBJ1-2; D unclear. There are 11 residues in the CDR3. V dropped 5 bases and J dropped 6 bases, with 7 bases sitting between them. The germline CDR1 and CDR2 sequences are MDHEN and SYDVKM. CDR3 in amino acids: CASSGFDGYTF. The CDR3 DNA reads as TGTGCCAGCAGTGGCTTTGATGGCTACACCTTC.

V usage is TRBV2 and J usage is TRBJ1-4; TRBD1 matches 9 bases. Germline V gene sequence: CDR1 SNHLY, CDR2 FYNNEI. Unmatched junction bases numbered 8, after V lost 5 bases and J lost 4 bases. The CDR3 has 16 residues. CDR3 amino acids: CASSSVWGQGNEKLFF. CDR3 bases: TGTGCCAGCAGTAGCGTTTGGGGACAGGGTAATGAAAAACTGTTTTTT.

The chain employs TRBV2 and TRBJ2-2, with D perhaps matching TRBD1 (5 bases). Germline values: CDR1 SNHLY, CDR2 FYNNEI. There are 15 residues in the CDR3. The germline V and J ends were trimmed by 3 bases and 4 bases, with 12 bases remaining between them. CDR3 DNA: TGTGCCAGCAGTGATGCTGGGGCTCTCACCGGGGAGCTGTTTTTT. This gives the protein CASSDAGALTGELFF. The full variable domain, completed using reference TRBV2 and TRBJ2-2, is EPEVTQTPSHQVTQMGQEVILRCVPISNHLYFYWYRQILGQKVEFLVSFYNNEISEKSEIFDDQFSVERPDGSNFTLKIRSTKLEDSAMYFCASSDAGALTGELFFGEGSRLTVL.

The genes are TRBV5-5 and TRBJ2-7; possible D gene TRBD2, 6 bases. There are 13 residues in the CDR3. CDR1 and CDR2 (germline): SGHKS, YYEKEE (reference sequence). V was clipped by 1 base and J by 6 bases, with 11 bases between them. CDR3 sequence reads: CASSLSGVCEQYF. The DNA of the CDR3 is TGTGCCAGCAGCTTGTCGGGGGTGTGCGAGCAGTACTTC. The full variable domain, in which reference TRBV5-5 and TRBJ2-7 provide the parts outside the CDR3, is DAGVTQSPTHLIKTRGQQVTLRCSPISGHKSVSWYQQVLGQGPQFIFQYYEKEERGRGNFPDRFSARQFPNYSSELNVNALLLGDSALYLCASSLSGVCEQYFGPGTRLTVT.

The chain has TRBV9 and TRBJ1-6; D might be TRBD1 (6 bases). CDR3 size: 15 residues. Germline CDR1 SGDLS, CDR2 YYNGEE. V lost 3 bases and J 7 bases, leaving 14 bases between the germline ends. The CDR3, as DNA: TGTGCCAGCAGCGACCTACAGGGTAAAAATTCACCCCTCCACTTT. Amino acids: CASSDLQGKNSPLHF.

This chain uses TRBV19 with TRBJ2-2, with D possibly matching TRBD1 (6 bases). The CDR3 loop spans 15 amino acids. The germline V and J ends were trimmed by 5 bases and 1 base, with 11 bases remaining between them. Germline CDR1 LNHDA, CDR2 SQIVND (reference sequence). The CDR3 nucleotides read TGTGCCAGTAGTCCGACAGGCCTGAACACCGGGGAGCTGTTTTTT. Its protein is CASSPTGLNTGELFF.

This clone was recorded a few times. V usage is TRBV20-1 and J usage is TRBJ2-3; no firm D call. Germline CDR1 reads DFQATT; CDR2 reads SNEGSKA (reference sequence). This CDR3 is built from 10 residues. Trimming took off 5 bases at V and 6 bases at J, with 6 bases between the two ends. The CDR3 region is CSASRDTQYF. CDR3 in DNA: TGCAGTGCTTCACGGGATACGCAGTATTTT.

The V and J genes are TRBV6-5 and TRBJ1-2; D unresolved. This CDR3 spans 14 amino acids. Trimming took 5 bases from V and 8 from J, leaving 18 bases between them. The germline gives CDR1 MNHEY, CDR2 SVGAGI. DNA of the CDR3: TGTGCCAGCAGTCCCGGGTCCCAATCTGGAGGCTACACCTTC. Translating gives CASSPGSQSGGYTF.

The gene calls are TRBV7-9 and TRBJ1-4; D unclear. Germline V gene sequence: CDR1 SEHNR, CDR2 FQNEAQ (reference sequence). The CDR3 runs to 15 residues. Trimming removed 4 bases from V and 1 base from J, with 10 bases in between. CDR3 DNA: TGTGCCAGCAGCTACTTCGGGTTAACTAATGAAAAACTGTTTTTT. Translated: CASSYFGLTNEKLFF.

J is TRBJ1-6 and V is TRBV5-1; no reliable D call. The CDR3 contains 10 residues. The V end was cut by 8 bases, the J end by 16 bases, with 13 bases between. Germline CDR1 and CDR2: SGHRS and YFSETQ. In nucleotides, the CDR3 is TGCGCCAGAGAAAACATCAGGCTCCACTTT. Translation: CARENIRLHF.

V gene TRBV6-5 combines with J gene TRBJ1-1; D unclear. The CDR3 contains 14 residues. V lost 2 bases, J lost 4 bases, and 11 bases lay in between. The V gene's germline CDR1 is MNHEY and CDR2 SVGAGI. CDR3 coding DNA: TGTGCCAGCAGTTACAAAGGCGGAATCACTGAAGCTTTCTTT. Translated, it gives CASSYKGGITEAFF.

This chain joins TRBV15 and TRBJ2-5; D gene ambiguous. CDR1 is LNHNV and CDR2 is YYDKDF in the germline V gene (reference sequence). The CDR3 has 13 residues. V gave up 6 bases and J gave up 2 bases, with 10 bases separating them. The CDR3 DNA reads as TGTGCCACCAGACAGCCATCGCAAGAGACCCAGTACTTC. Translating gives CATRQPSQETQYF. Looking up the rest from reference TRBV15 and TRBJ2-5 gives the full variable domain: DAMVIQNPRYQVTQFGKPVTLSCSQTLNHNVMYWYQQKSSQAPKLLFHYYDKDFNNEADTPDNFQSRRPNTSFCFLDIRSPGLGDTAMYLCATRQPSQETQYFGPGTRLLVL.

The chain uses TRBV7-3 and TRBJ2-3, with TRBD1 matching over 7 bases. The V and J ends lost 2 bases and 6 bases, in that order; junction bases with no gene match: 5. CDR1 SGHTA and CDR2 FQGTGA come from the germline V gene. The CDR3 contains 14 residues. The CDR3 spells CASSLDRGLDTQYF. The CDR3, as DNA: TGTGCCAGCAGCTTAGATAGGGGGCTGGATACGCAGTATTTT.

This chain uses TRBV27 with TRBJ2-1; possibly TRBD2 for D (5 bases). V lost 3 bases and J 8 bases, leaving 14 bases between the germline ends. The CDR3 is 14 amino acids. Germline values: CDR1 MNHEY, CDR2 SMNVEV (reference sequence). CDR3 nucleotide sequence: TGTGCCAGCAGTTTCCTTGTCGGGAACCATGAGCAGTTCTTC. Its translation is CASSFLVGNHEQFF.